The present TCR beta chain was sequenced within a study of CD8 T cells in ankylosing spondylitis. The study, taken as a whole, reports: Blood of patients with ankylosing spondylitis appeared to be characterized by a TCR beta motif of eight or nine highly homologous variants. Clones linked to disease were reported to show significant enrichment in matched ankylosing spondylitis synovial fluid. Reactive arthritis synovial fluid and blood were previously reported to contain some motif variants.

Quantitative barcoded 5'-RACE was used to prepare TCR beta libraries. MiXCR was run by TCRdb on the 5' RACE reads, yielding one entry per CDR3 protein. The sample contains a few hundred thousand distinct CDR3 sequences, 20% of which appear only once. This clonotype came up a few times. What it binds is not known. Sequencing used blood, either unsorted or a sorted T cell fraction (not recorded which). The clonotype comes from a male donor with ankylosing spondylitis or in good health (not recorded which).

The CDR3 reads CSARDLRWDTEAFF. DNA for the CDR3: TGCAGTGCTAGAGATTTAAGGTGGGACACTGAAGCTTTCTTT. The chain carries TRBV20-1 and TRBJ1-1; D is unresolved. The length of the CDR3 is 14 residues. Germline CDR1 and CDR2: DFQATT and SNEGSKA (reference sequence). V lost 0 bases and J 3 bases, leaving 11 bases between the germline ends.